The 4 T cell receptor beta chains reported below all come from one sample, sequenced in a study of CD8 T cells in Susac syndrome. RNA totalling about 0.5 to 1 ug underwent reverse transcription with random hexamers. Each CDR3 protein gets one entry after TCRdb re-called the immunoSEQ multiplex PCR reads with MiXCR. This sample carries about 130,000 distinct CDR3 sequences, just under 95% of them seen once, and the ten largest clones take approximately 0.18%. Sequencing was done on a sample of CD8+ T cells from PBMCs. All receptors derive from a human donor with Susac syndrome.

The V and J genes are TRBV3-1 and TRBJ1-5; maybe TRBD1 (5 bases). The CDR3 is 14 residues long. Germline assignment: CDR1 LGHDT and CDR2 YNNKEL (reference sequence). The ends were cut back, 4 bases at V and 4 bases at J, with 11 bases in the middle. The chain's CDR3 is CASSRPGRNQPQHF. The CDR3 DNA reads TGTGCCAGCAGCCGTCCGGGACGTAATCAGCCCCAGCATTTT.

The table lists this clonotype with a count of one. The V and J genes are TRBV25-1 and TRBJ1-1; maybe TRBD1 (6 bases). With 0 bases removed from V and 4 bases from J, the gap between germline ends came to 15 bases. This CDR3 contains 16 residues. Germline V lookup: CDR1 MGHDK, CDR2 SYGVNS. CDR3 sequence reads: CASSEYFTTGFTEAFF. The CDR3 coding sequence is TGTGCCAGCAGTGAATATTTTACTACAGGGTTCACTGAAGCTTTCTTT.

This clonotype was seen only once. This sequence joins TRBV12-5 and TRBJ1-4; TRBD1 might be the D (5 bases). V lost 1 base and J 3 bases, leaving 6 bases between the germline ends. CDR1 is LGHNT and CDR2 is FRNRAP in the germline V gene. This CDR3 comprises 14 residues. The CDR3 bases are TGTGCTAGTGGTTTGGGGGGCTCTAATGAAAAACTGTTTTTT. Its protein product is CASGLGGSNEKLFF.

The V gene is TRBV12-3 or TRBV12-4, the J gene TRBJ2-1; possible D gene TRBD2, 5 bases. This CDR3 has 15 residues. V was shortened by 6 bases and J by 2 bases, with 14 bases between the two germline ends. The CDR3 sequence is CASSPIASPYNEQFF. The CDR3 coding sequence is TGTGCCAGCAGCCCGATAGCGTCCCCCTACAATGAGCAGTTCTTC.